This entry lists 12 T cell receptor beta chains sequenced from one sample in a study of blood T cell repertoires in COVID-19. Profiling relied on immunoSEQ multiplex PCR, and the TCRdb table lists in-frame clones only, not all of them. The sample has 310,000 or so clones; 80% to 95% are singletons. Sequencing used PBMCs or T cells enriched from blood (not recorded which). The origin of the receptors is a woman in her 30s who had recovered from COVID-19.

The chain couples TRBV6-5 to TRBJ2-5; possibly TRBD2 for D (5 bases). In germline, CDR1 is MNHEY, CDR2 SVGAGI. Between the trimmed V and J ends, which lost 0 bases and 5 bases, there was a span of 10 bases. The CDR3 is 14 amino acids. CDR3 sequence (DNA): TGTGCCAGCAGTTACTCCCGGGGTGGGGAGACCCAGTACTTC. It specifies CASSYSRGGETQYF.

The genes are TRBV4-3 and TRBJ2-7; TRBD2 is a possible D gene (5 bases). V shed 5 bases and J shed 5 bases, with 19 bases lying between them. The CDR3 sequence is 15 residues long. CDR1 and CDR2 (germline): LGHNA, YSLEER. The CDR3 sequence: CASSSRRAVVDEQYF. The DNA of the CDR3 is TGCGCCAGCAGCTCCCGGCGAGCGGTAGTCGACGAGCAGTACTTC.

The V and J genes are TRBV5-4 and TRBJ2-6; 8 nucleotides agree with TRBD2. This CDR3 spans 18 amino acids. Germline V gene lookup returns CDR1 SGHNT and CDR2 YYREEE (reference sequence). The V gene end was trimmed by 4 bases and the J gene end by 4 bases; junction bases not matched to a gene: 13. In DNA, the CDR3 is TGTGCCAGCAGCCCGAAAGGACTAGCCCTATCCGGGGCCAACGTCCTGACTTTC. Residues: CASSPKGLALSGANVLTF.

This clone showed up just a few times. Other DNA sequences from this sample encode an identical CDR3 as well. The rearrangement uses TRBV30 and TRBJ1-5; a weak D match, TRBD1 (5 bases). The V end lost 0 bases, the J end lost 2 bases, and 5 bases lay between the germline ends. This CDR3 has 13 residues. CDR1 and CDR2 from the germline V gene are GTSNPN and SVGIG (reference sequence). CDR3 DNA: TGTGCCTGGAGTGTACAGGGCAATCAGCCCCAGCATTTT. It codes for CAWSVQGNQPQHF.

The genes are TRBV28 and TRBJ2-7; D is possibly TRBD1 (6 bases). V gave up 8 bases and J gave up 7 bases, with 18 bases separating them. Germline loops: CDR1 MDHEN, CDR2 SYDVKM. This CDR3 region has 13 residues. CDR3 DNA: TGTGCCAGCCTGGATACAGGGAGAAATGAGCAGTACTTC. Translation gives CASLDTGRNEQYF. The whole variable domain, remainder taken from reference TRBV28 and TRBJ2-7, is DVKVTQSSRYLVKRTGEKVFLECVQDMDHENMFWYRQDPGLGLRLIYFSYDVKMKEKGDIPEGYSVSREKKERFSLILESASTNQTSMYLCASLDTGRNEQYFGPGTRLTVT.

The chain has TRBV13 and TRBJ1-6; 7 bases align to TRBD1. The CDR3 has 16 residues. Losses at the gene ends were 2 bases for V and 5 bases for J; bases not matched to a gene: 6. Germline values: CDR1 PRHDT, CDR2 FYEKMQ (reference sequence). The CDR3 here is CASSLLQGQNNSPLHF. CDR3 DNA sequence: TGTGCCAGCAGCTTACTACAGGGACAGAATAATTCACCCCTCCACTTT. Combining the CDR3 with reference TRBV13 and TRBJ1-6 gives the whole variable domain AAGVIQSPRHLIKEKRETATLKCYPIPRHDTVYWYQQGPGQDPQFLISFYEKMQSDKGSIPDRFSAQQFSDYHSELNMSSLELGDSALYFCASSLLQGQNNSPLHFGNGTRLTVT.

J is TRBJ1-4 and V is TRBV2; TRBD1 matches 9 bases. The ends lost 5 bases at V and 5 bases at J; junction bases unmatched: 3. CDR3 length equals 14 residues. Germline CDR1 is SNHLY and CDR2 is FYNNEI. The CDR3 nucleotides read TGTGCCAGCAGTTTACAGGGGGCAAATGAAAAACTGTTTTTT. Its protein product is CASSLQGANEKLFF.

The V and J genes are TRBV9 and TRBJ2-6; TRBD2 aligns across 13 bases. CDR1 is SGDLS and CDR2 is YYNGEE in the germline V gene. The CDR3 consists of 18 residues. After removal of 2 bases from V and 0 bases from J, the junction contained 2 bases not matched to a gene. The CDR3 sequence is CASSVGLAGDSGANVLTF. The DNA of the CDR3 is TGTGCCAGCAGCGTTGGACTAGCGGGAGACTCTGGGGCCAACGTCCTGACTTTC.

This chain's CDR3 is CASSRDRIYEQYF. In DNA form, the CDR3 reads TGTGCCAGCAGCAGGGACAGAATCTACGAGCAGTACTTC. The genes are TRBV5-5 and TRBJ2-7, with 7 bases lining up with TRBD1. V was pared by 4 bases and J by 3 bases, with 4 bases of the junction left unmatched. Germline-derived CDR1 and CDR2 are SGHKS and YYEKEE (reference sequence). This CDR3 is built from 13 residues.

The chain uses TRBV27 and TRBJ2-2; D is possibly TRBD2 (5 bases). This CDR3 has 15 amino acids. Between the trimmed V and J ends, which lost 3 bases and 6 bases, there was a span of 14 bases. Germline V CDR1 and CDR2: MNHEY, SMNVEV (reference sequence). The CDR3 sequence: CASSFIRDRAGELFF. In nucleotides, the CDR3 is TGTGCCAGCAGTTTTATCCGGGATAGGGCCGGGGAGCTGTTTTTT.

This clone was found once. At one of its ends the junction is not consistent with the germline gene, which may arise from a read error. The chain is built from TRBV6-6 and TRBJ1-5, with 7 bases aligning to TRBD1. The CDR3 length is 15 residues. Germline values: CDR1 MNHNY, CDR2 SVGAGI (reference sequence). CDR3 bases: TGTGCCAGCAGTCACTCGGGACAGATGGGTCAGCCCCAGCATTTT. It translates to CASSHSGQMGQPQHF.

CDR3 in amino acids: CASSLGQGSLSTEAFF. CDR3 in DNA: TGCGCCAGCAGCCTCGGACAGGGTAGTCTGTCCACTGAAGCTTTCTTT. V and J are TRBV4-3 and TRBJ1-1, with 8 bases matching TRBD1. V shed 4 bases, J shed 4 bases, and the junction held 11 bases outside the gene matches. CDR3 length: 16 residues. Germline CDR1 LGHNA, CDR2 YSLEER.